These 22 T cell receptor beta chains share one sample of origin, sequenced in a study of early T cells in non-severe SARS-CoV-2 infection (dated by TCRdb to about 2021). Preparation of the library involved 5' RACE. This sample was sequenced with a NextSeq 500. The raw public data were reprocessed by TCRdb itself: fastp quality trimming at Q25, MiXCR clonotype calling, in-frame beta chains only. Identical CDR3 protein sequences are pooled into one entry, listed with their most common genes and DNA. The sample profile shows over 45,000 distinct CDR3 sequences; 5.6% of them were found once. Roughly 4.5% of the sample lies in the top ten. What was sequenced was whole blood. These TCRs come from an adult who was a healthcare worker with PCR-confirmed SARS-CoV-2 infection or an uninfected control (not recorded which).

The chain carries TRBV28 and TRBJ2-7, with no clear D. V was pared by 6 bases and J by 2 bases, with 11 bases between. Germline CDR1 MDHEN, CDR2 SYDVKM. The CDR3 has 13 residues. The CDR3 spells CASSTSPTYEQYF. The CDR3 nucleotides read TGTGCCAGCAGCACCAGTCCCACCTACGAGCAGTACTTC.

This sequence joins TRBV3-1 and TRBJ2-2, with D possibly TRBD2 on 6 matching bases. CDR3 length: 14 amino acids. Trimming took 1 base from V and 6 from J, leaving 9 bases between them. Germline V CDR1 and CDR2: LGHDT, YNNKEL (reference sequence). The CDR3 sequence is CASSQAGGSGELFF. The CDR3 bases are TGTGCCAGCAGCCAAGCAGGAGGGTCCGGGGAGCTGTTTTTT.

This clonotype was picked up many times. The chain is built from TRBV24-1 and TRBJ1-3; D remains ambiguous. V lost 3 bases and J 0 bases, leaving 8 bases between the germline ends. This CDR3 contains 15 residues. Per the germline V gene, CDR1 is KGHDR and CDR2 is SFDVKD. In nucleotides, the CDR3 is TGTGCCACCAGTGATAGGAGAGCCTCTGGAAACACCATATATTTT. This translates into CATSDRRASGNTIYF.

The CDR3 coding sequence is TGTGCCAGCAGTTTTTCGGGACAGGGGATTAAGCAGTACTTC. Protein: CASSFSGQGIKQYF. This sequence joins TRBV12-3 or TRBV12-4 and TRBJ2-7; 10 bases map to TRBD1. The CDR3 is made up of 14 amino acids. V dropped 3 bases and J dropped 8; count of bases not matched to a gene: 7.

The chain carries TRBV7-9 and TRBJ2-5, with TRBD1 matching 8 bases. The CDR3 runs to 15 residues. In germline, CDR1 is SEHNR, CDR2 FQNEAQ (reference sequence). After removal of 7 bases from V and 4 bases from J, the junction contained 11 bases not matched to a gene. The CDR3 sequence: CASKGEGQGLETQYF. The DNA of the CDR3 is TGTGCCAGCAAAGGAGAAGGACAGGGATTAGAGACCCAGTACTTC.

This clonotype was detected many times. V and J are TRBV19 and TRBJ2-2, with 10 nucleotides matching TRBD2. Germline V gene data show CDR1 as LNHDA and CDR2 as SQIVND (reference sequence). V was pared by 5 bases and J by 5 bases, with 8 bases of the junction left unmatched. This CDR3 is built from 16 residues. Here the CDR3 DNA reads TGTGCCAGTAGTCCCTGGACTAGCGGAGCTACCGGGGAGCTGTTTTTT. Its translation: CASSPWTSGATGELFF.

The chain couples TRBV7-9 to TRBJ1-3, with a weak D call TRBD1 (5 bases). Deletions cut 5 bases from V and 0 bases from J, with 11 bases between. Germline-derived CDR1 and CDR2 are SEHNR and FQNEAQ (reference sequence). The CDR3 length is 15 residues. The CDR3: CASSLLGTSGNTIYF. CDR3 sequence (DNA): TGTGCCAGCAGCCTCTTAGGGACCTCTGGAAACACCATATATTTT.

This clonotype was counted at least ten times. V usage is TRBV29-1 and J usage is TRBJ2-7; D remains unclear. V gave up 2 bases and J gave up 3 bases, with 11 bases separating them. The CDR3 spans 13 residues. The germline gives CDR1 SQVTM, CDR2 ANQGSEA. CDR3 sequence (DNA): TGCAGCGTTGAATCTGGTAGTCGCTACGAGCAGTACTTC. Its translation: CSVESGSRYEQYF.

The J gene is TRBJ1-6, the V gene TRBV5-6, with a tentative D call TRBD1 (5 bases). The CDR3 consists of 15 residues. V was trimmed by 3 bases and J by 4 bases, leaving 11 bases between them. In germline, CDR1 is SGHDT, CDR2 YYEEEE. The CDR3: CASSYRDRYNSPLHF. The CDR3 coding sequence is TGTGCCAGCAGCTACCGGGACCGGTATAATTCACCCCTCCACTTT.

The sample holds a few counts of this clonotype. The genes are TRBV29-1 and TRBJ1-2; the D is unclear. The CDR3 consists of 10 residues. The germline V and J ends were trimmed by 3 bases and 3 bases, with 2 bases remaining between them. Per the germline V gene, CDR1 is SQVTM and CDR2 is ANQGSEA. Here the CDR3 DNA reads TGCAGCGTTGATGACTATGGCTACACCTTC. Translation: CSVDDYGYTF.

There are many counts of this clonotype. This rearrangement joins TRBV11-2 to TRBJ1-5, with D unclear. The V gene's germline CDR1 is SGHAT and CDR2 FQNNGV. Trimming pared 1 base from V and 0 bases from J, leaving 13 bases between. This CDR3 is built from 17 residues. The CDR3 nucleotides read TGTGCCAGCAGCTTAGGTGGGAGATTGGATAGCAATCAGCCCCAGCATTTT. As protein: CASSLGGRLDSNQPQHF.

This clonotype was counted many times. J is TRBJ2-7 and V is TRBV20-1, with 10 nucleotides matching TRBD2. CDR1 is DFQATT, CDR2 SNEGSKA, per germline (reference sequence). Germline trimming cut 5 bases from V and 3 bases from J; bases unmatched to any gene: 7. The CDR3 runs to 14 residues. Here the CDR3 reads CSAQDLAGDYEQYF. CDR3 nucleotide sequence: TGCAGTGCTCAGGACCTAGCGGGGGACTACGAGCAGTACTTC.

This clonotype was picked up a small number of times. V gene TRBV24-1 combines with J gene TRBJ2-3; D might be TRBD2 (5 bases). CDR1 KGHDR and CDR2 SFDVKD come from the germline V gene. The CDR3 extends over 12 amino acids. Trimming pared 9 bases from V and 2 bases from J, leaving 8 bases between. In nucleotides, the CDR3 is TGTGCCACCGAGGGAACCACAGATACGCAGTATTTT. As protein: CATEGTTDTQYF.

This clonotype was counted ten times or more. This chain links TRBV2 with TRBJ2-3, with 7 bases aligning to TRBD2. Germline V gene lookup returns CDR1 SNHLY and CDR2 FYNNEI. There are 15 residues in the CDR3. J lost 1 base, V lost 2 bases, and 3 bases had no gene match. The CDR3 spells CASSESGIGTDTQYF. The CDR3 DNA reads TGTGCCAGCAGTGAAAGCGGGATCGGCACAGATACGCAGTATTTT. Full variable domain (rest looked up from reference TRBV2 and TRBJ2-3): EPEVTQTPSHQVTQMGQEVILRCVPISNHLYFYWYRQILGQKVEFLVSFYNNEISEKSEIFDDQFSVERPDGSNFTLKIRSTKLEDSAMYFCASSESGIGTDTQYFGPGTRLTVL.

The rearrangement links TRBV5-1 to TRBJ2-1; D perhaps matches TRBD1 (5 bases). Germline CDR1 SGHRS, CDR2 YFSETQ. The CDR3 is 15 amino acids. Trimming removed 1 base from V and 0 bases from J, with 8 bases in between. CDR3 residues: CASSLRGSSYNEQFF. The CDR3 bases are TGCGCCAGCAGCTTGAGGGGCAGCTCCTACAATGAGCAGTTCTTC.

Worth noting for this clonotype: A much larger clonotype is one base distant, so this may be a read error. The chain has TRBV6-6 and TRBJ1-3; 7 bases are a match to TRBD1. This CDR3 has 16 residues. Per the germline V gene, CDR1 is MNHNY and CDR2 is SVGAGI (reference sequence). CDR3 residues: CPSSYSQGGGGNTIYF. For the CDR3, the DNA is TGTCCCAGCAGTTACTCGCAGGGGGGAGGCGGAAACACCATATATTTT.

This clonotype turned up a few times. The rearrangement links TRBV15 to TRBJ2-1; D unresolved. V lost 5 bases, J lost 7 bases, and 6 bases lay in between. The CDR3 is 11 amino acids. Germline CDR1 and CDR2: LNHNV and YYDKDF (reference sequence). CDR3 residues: CATSSLNEQFF. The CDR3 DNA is TGTGCCACCAGCTCCTTGAATGAGCAGTTCTTC.

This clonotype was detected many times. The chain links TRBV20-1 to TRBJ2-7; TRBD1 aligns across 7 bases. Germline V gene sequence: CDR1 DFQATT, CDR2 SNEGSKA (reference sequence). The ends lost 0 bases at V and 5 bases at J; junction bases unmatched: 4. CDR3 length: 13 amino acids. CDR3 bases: TGCAGTGCTAGAGAACAGGGGAAGAACGAGCAGTACTTC. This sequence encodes CSAREQGKNEQYF.

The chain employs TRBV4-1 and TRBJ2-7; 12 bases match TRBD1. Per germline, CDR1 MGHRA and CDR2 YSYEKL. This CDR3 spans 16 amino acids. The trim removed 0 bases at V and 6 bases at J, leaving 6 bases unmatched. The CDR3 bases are TGCGCCAGCAGCCAAGAGGAGGGACAGGGGGCGGGCGAGCAGTACTTC. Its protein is CASSQEEGQGAGEQYF.

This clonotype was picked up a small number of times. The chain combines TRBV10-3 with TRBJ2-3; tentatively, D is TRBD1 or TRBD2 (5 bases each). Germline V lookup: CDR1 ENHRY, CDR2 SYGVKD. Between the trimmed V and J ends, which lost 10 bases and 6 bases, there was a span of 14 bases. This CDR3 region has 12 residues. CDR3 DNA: TGTGCCACCCAGCTGGGGGATGATACGCAGTATTTT. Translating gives CATQLGDDTQYF.

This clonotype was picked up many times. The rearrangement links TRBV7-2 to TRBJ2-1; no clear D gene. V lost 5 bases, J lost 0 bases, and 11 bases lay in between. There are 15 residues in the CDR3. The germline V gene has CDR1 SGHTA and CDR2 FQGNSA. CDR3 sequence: CASSPPLGSYNEQFF. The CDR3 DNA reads TGTGCCAGCAGCCCGCCCCTAGGCTCCTACAATGAGCAGTTCTTC.

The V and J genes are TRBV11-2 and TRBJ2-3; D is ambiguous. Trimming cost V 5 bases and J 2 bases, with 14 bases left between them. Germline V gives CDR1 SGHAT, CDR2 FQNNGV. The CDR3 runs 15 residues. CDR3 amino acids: CASSRLGGLTDTQYF. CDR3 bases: TGTGCCAGCAGCCGTCTGGGCGGCCTCACAGATACGCAGTATTTT.